This TCR beta chain comes out of a study of blood T cell repertoires in COVID-19. Whole-study context: Both acute and convalescent COVID-19 samples were obtained from the United States, Italy and Spain. The analysed material was cDNA or gDNA that came from T cells, B-cell-depleted T cells, or PBMCs.

The CDR3 has 16 residues. The junction had 8 bases not matched to a gene; V was cut back by 1 base and J by 5 bases. CDR1 is SGHVS, CDR2 FQNEAQ, per germline. As processed by the authors: Amplification with reference gene primers provided the estimates of nucleated cell counts. The repertoire was sequenced with immunoSEQ multiplex PCR; TCRdb's copy has only in-frame clones and lacks some. The V and J calls and clone size come from that table; D and trimming were worked out from the DNA. The sample records approximately 260,000 clones, 88% being singletons. The chain couples TRBV7-8 to TRBJ1-5; TRBD1 agrees at 7 bases. Sequencing used peripheral blood. The receptor's source is a woman aged 40 to 50 who had recovered from COVID-19. The CDR3 is CASSLGSAGGYQPQHF. CDR3 coding DNA: TGTGCCAGCAGCTTAGGTTCGGCAGGGGGTTATCAGCCCCAGCATTTT.